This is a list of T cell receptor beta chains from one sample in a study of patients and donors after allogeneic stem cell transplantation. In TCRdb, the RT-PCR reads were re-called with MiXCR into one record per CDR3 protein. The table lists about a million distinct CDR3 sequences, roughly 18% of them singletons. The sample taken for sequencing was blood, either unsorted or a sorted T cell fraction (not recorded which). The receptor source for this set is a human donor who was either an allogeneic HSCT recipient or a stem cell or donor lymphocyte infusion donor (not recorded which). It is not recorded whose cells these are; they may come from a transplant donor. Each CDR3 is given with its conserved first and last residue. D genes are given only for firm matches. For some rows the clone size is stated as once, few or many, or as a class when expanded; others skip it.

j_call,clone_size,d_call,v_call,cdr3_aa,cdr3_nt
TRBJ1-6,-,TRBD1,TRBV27,CASRSGTGVGSYNSPLHF,TGTGCCAGCAGGTCCGGGACAGGGGTTGGCTCCTATAATTCACCCCTCCACTTT
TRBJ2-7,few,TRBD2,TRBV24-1,CATSDGLARSYEQYF,TGTGCCACCAGTGACGGACTAGCGCGCTCCTACGAGCAGTACTTC
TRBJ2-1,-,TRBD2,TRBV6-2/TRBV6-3,CASSRDAGGPNEQFF,TGTGCCAGCAGTCGGGACGCGGGGGGGCCCAATGAGCAGTTCTTC
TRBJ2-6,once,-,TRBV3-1,CASSLRGRDTPDSGANVLTF,TGTGCCAGCAGCCTCAGAGGTCGGGACACGCCTGACTCTGGGGCCAACGTCCTGACTTTC
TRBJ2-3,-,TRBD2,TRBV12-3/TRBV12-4,CASRVISGSDTDTQYF,TGTGCCAGCAGGGTGATTAGCGGGTCCGACACAGATACGCAGTATTTT
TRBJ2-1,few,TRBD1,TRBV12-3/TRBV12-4,CASSFRTGVYNEQFF,TGTGCCAGCAGTTTCAGGACAGGGGTTTACAATGAGCAGTTCTTC
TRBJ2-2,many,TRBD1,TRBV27,CASSRDRVNTGELFF,TGTGCCAGCAGCCGGGACAGGGTCAACACCGGGGAGCTGTTTTTT
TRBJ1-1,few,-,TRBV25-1,CASSESWGTEAFF,TGTGCCAGCAGTGAATCATGGGGCACTGAAGCTTTCTTT
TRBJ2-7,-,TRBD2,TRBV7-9,CASRTSSGGEYEQYF,TGTGCCAGCAGGACCTCCAGCGGGGGAGAATATGAGCAGTACTTC
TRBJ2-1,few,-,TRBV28,CASSFQGPNEQFF,TGTGCCAGCAGTTTTCAGGGGCCCAATGAGCAGTTCTTC
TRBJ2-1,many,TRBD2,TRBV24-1,CATSDFLAGHNEQFF,TGTGCCACCAGTGATTTCCTAGCGGGACACAATGAGCAGTTCTTC
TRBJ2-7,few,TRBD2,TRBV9,CASSPGTSGYYEQYF,TGTGCCAGCAGCCCCGGAACTAGCGGGTACTACGAGCAGTACTTC
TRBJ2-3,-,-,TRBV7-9,CASSPSGSGTDTQYF,TGTGCCAGCAGCCCCAGCGGGTCGGGCACAGATACGCAGTATTTT
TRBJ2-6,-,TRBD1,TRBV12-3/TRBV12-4,CASSLTGDFSGANVLTF,TGTGCCAGCAGTTTGACAGGGGATTTCTCTGGGGCCAACGTCCTGACTTTC
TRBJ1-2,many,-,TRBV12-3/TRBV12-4,CASSLSLGSNYGYTF,TGTGCCAGCAGTTTAAGTCTGGGTAGTAACTATGGCTACACCTTC
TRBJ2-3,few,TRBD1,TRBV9,CASSVGQGIGTQYF,TGTGCCAGCAGCGTGGGACAGGGAATCGGTACGCAGTATTTT
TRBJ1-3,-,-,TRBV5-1,CASSPVEWNAGNTIYF,TGCGCCAGCAGCCCAGTGGAGTGGAATGCTGGAAACACCATATATTTT
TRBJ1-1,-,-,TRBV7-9,CASSLHNEAFF,TGTGCCAGCAGCTTACACAATGAAGCTTTCTTT
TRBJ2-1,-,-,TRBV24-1,CATSVKGKQFF,TGTGCCACCAGTGTGAAGGGTAAGCAGTTCTTC
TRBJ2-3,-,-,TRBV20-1,CSARDGSGSTDTQYF,TGCAGTGCTAGAGACGGTAGCGGTAGCACAGATACGCAGTATTTT
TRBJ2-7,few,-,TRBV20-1,CSVNRGQREEQSF,TGCAGTGTCAACCGAGGACAAAGGGAAGAGCAGTCCTTC
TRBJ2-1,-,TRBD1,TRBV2,CASSVVGQSRSYNEQFF,TGTGCCAGCAGCGTAGTGGGACAGAGTCGCTCCTACAATGAGCAGTTCTTC
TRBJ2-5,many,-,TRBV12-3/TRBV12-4,CASSRTGIVETQYF,TGTGCCAGCAGTCGTACAGGGATAGTGGAGACCCAGTACTTC
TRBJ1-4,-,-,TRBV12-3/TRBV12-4,CASSFGRGLLFF,TGTGCCAGCAGTTTCGGGAGAGGGCTGCTGTTTTTT
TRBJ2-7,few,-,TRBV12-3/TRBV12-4,CASSFGRGTAYYEQYF,TGTGCCAGCAGTTTTGGTCGGGGGACAGCTTACTACGAGCAGTACTTC
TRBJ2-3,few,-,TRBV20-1,CSAIGQYQYF,TGCAGTGCTATCGGACAGTATCAGTATTTT
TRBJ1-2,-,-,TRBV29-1,CSVESLENYGYTF,TGCAGCGTCGAGAGCCTAGAGAACTATGGCTACACCTTC
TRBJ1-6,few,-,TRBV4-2,CASSHGGDSPLHF,TGTGCCAGCAGCCACGGCGGGGATTCACCCCTCCACTTT